Below, 27 T cell receptor beta chains from the same sample are listed, as sequenced in a study of response to subunit inactivated influenza vaccine. From the RT-PCR reads, TCRdb called clonotypes with MiXCR, one entry per CDR3 protein. The sample lists more than 500,000 distinct CDR3 sequences; roughly 10% were seen once. Separately, the same data were catalogued under a study of T cells expressing NK-cell markers. From that paper: UMIs accompanied the 5'RACE template switching by which TCR beta cDNA was made.

The sample consisted of PBMCs from blood, taken on the day of vaccination. The receptors stem from a man in his forties or fifties who received an inactivated influenza vaccine.

This chain links TRBV4-3 with TRBJ2-5; weak D call: TRBD1 (5 bases). Per the germline V gene, CDR1 is LGHNA and CDR2 is YSLEER. There are 15 residues in the CDR3. Deletions cut 0 bases from V and 4 bases from J, with 12 bases between. The chain's CDR3 is CASSQDWSGRETQYF. The CDR3 DNA reads TGCGCCAGCAGCCAAGATTGGTCAGGGCGAGAGACCCAGTACTTC.

This clonotype occurred many times. The J gene is TRBJ2-1, the V gene TRBV24-1; D call uncertain. V was pared by 2 bases and J by 7 bases, with 11 bases between. The CDR3 is made up of 14 amino acids. Germline values: CDR1 KGHDR, CDR2 SFDVKD. In DNA form, the CDR3 reads TGTGCCACCAGTGATTGGGGAAGGCGGAATGAGCAGTTCTTC. Amino acid sequence: CATSDWGRRNEQFF.

This clonotype was recorded many times. V is TRBV12-3 or TRBV12-4 and J is TRBJ2-1; D remains unclear. V lost 5 bases and J 3 bases, leaving 8 bases between the germline ends. The CDR3 is made up of 13 amino acids. CDR3 amino acids: CASSPNSYNEQFF. The CDR3 DNA reads TGTGCCAGCAGTCCAAATAGCTACAATGAGCAGTTCTTC.

CDR3: CASSLGLGGGETQYF. For the CDR3, the DNA is TGTGCCAGCAGTTTGGGTCTCGGGGGGGGAGAGACCCAGTACTTC. The rearrangement uses TRBV12-3 or TRBV12-4 and TRBJ2-5; 8 bases fit TRBD2. The CDR3 length is 15 residues. The V and J ends lost 3 bases and 4 bases, in that order; junction bases with no gene match: 7.

V is TRBV20-1 and J is TRBJ2-4, with D unresolved. V was clipped by 1 base and J by 5 bases, with 15 bases between them. CDR3 length: 15 residues. CDR1 is DFQATT, CDR2 SNEGSKA, per germline (reference sequence). In DNA, the CDR3 is TGCAGTGCTAGAGGGGAACAAAGGGCCGAAAACATTCAGTACTTC. Amino acids: CSARGEQRAENIQYF.

This clonotype has a handful of counts. In DNA, the CDR3 is TGTGCCAGCAGGGCTCAGCCAGGCTATGGCTACACCTTC. Protein: CASRAQPGYGYTF. The rearrangement links TRBV2 to TRBJ1-2; D unclear. The CDR3 totals 13 residues. V was shortened by 6 bases and J by 4 bases, with 12 bases between the two germline ends. Germline lookup yields CDR1 SNHLY and CDR2 FYNNEI.

There are a few counts of this clonotype. This chain uses TRBV2 with TRBJ2-1, with D possibly being TRBD1 or TRBD2 (6 bases each). Between the trimmed V and J ends, which lost 5 bases and 9 bases, there was a span of 11 bases. This CDR3 is built from 12 residues. Germline values: CDR1 SNHLY, CDR2 FYNNEI. CDR3 sequence: CASSKGGSEQFF. The CDR3 bases are TGTGCCAGCAGTAAAGGGGGGAGTGAGCAGTTCTTC. Complete variable domain (other parts from reference TRBV2 and TRBJ2-1): EPEVTQTPSHQVTQMGQEVILRCVPISNHLYFYWYRQILGQKVEFLVSFYNNEISEKSEIFDDQFSVERPDGSNFTLKIRSTKLEDSAMYFCASSKGGSEQFFGPGTRLTVL.

Many counts were recorded for this clonotype. The V gene is TRBV18, the J gene TRBJ2-1; possible D gene TRBD2, 5 bases. Trimming took off 4 bases at V and 1 base at J, with 14 bases between the two ends. Germline V CDR1 and CDR2: KGHSH, LQKENI. The CDR3 length is 16 residues. CDR3 bases: TGTGCCAGCTCACTCGACCGGGATCCTTCCTACAATGAGCAGTTCTTC. Protein product: CASSLDRDPSYNEQFF.

This clonotype was recorded a few times. The chain carries TRBV5-4 and TRBJ2-3; tentative D call: TRBD1 (5 bases). The CDR3 has 13 amino acids. V was pared by 7 bases and J by 6 bases, with 15 bases between. Per germline, CDR1 SGHNT and CDR2 YYREEE (reference sequence). CDR3 sequence (DNA): TGTGCCAGCCAGGGCCTAACGCGGGATACGCAGTATTTT. This codes for CASQGLTRDTQYF.

This clonotype was seen a handful of times. The V gene is TRBV4-3, the J gene TRBJ1-6; D not certain. Germline V lookup: CDR1 LGHNA, CDR2 YSLEER. The CDR3 has 18 amino acids. V was shortened by 0 bases and J by 0 bases, with 12 bases between the two germline ends. CDR3 protein: CASSQEPQMSSYNSPLHF. The CDR3 region has the DNA TGCGCCAGCAGCCAAGAACCGCAGATGAGCTCCTATAATTCACCCCTCCACTTT.

This clonotype was picked up a small number of times. The chain employs TRBV4-1 and TRBJ2-5; TRBD1 matches at 9 bases. CDR3 length equals 15 residues. V was pared by 4 bases and J by 8 bases, with 11 bases of the junction left unmatched. CDR1 and CDR2 (germline): MGHRA, YSYEKL. CDR3 bases: TGCGCCAGCAGCCTAACAGGGGGCGAAGGTCGAACCCAGTACTTC. It codes for CASSLTGGEGRTQYF.

This clonotype was seen repeatedly, ten times or more. The chain joins TRBV5-1 to TRBJ2-1, with D possibly TRBD2 on 5 matching bases. V was pared by 5 bases and J by 0 bases, with 18 bases between. Looked up from germline, CDR1 is SGHRS and CDR2 is YFSETQ. The CDR3 length is 17 residues. In DNA form, the CDR3 reads TGCGCCAGCAGGCTTGGGTTGACGGGGAGCTCCTACAATGAGCAGTTCTTC. Translation: CASRLGLTGSSYNEQFF.

This chain joins TRBV6-1 and TRBJ2-1, with 7 bases matching TRBD2. Losses at the gene ends were 7 bases for V and 2 bases for J; bases not matched to a gene: 8. Germline CDR1 is MNHNS and CDR2 is SASEGT. The CDR3 consists of 15 residues. The CDR3 here is CASTGGRFPYNEQFF. DNA of the CDR3: TGTGCCAGCACCGGCGGGAGATTCCCCTACAATGAGCAGTTCTTC.

This clonotype was picked up a small number of times. The chain couples TRBV7-9 to TRBJ2-5; 8 nucleotides align to TRBD1. Germline V gives CDR1 SEHNR, CDR2 FQNEAQ (reference sequence). The CDR3 loop spans 13 amino acids. Germline trimming cut 10 bases from V and 5 bases from J; bases unmatched to any gene: 9. The CDR3 nucleotides are TGTGCCATAATAAGACAGGGGCGGGAGACCCAGTACTTC. Residues: CAIIRQGRETQYF.

The chain uses TRBV20-1 and TRBJ2-1; TRBD2 matches at 7 bases. Germline values: CDR1 DFQATT, CDR2 SNEGSKA (reference sequence). The J segment lost 4 bases and the V segment lost 4 bases, leaving 7 bases of the junction unmatched. The CDR3 is made up of 14 amino acids. Written as DNA, the CDR3 is TGCAGTGCTACCGAGTGGGAGGGGTACAATGAGCAGTTCTTC. Translated: CSATEWEGYNEQFF.

A few counts support this clonotype. This chain uses TRBV7-9 with TRBJ2-7, with D unclear. The CDR3 length is 20 residues. Between the trimmed V and J ends, which lost 0 bases and 3 bases, there was a span of 27 bases. Germline lookup yields CDR1 SEHNR and CDR2 FQNEAQ (reference sequence). The CDR3 here is CASSLAPGGVSARVHYEQYF. In DNA form, the CDR3 reads TGTGCCAGCAGCTTAGCTCCCGGTGGCGTCTCGGCTAGGGTTCACTACGAGCAGTACTTC. Using reference TRBV7-9 and TRBJ2-7 for the parts outside the CDR3, the full variable domain is DTGVSQNPRHKITKRGQNVTFRCDPISEHNRLYWYRQTLGQGPEFLTYFQNEAQLEKSRLLSDRFSAERPKGSFSTLEIQRTEQGDSAMYLCASSLAPGGVSARVHYEQYFGPGTRLTVT.

This clonotype was seen a few times. The gene calls are TRBV5-1 and TRBJ2-5; D uncertain. This CDR3 is built from 12 residues. Trimming pared 3 bases from V and 5 bases from J, leaving 8 bases between. Germline V gene lookup returns CDR1 SGHRS and CDR2 YFSETQ. The CDR3 loop is CASSSRLETQYF. The CDR3 DNA reads TGCGCCAGCAGCTCTAGGCTGGAGACCCAGTACTTC.

The CDR3 coding sequence is TGCAGCGTAGCTCCGGGACAGGGGGATCCAGATACGCAGTATTTT. This translates into CSVAPGQGDPDTQYF. The J gene is TRBJ2-3, the V gene TRBV29-1; 11 nucleotides match TRBD1. This CDR3 comprises 15 residues. Germline V gene lookup returns CDR1 SQVTM and CDR2 ANQGSEA. J gave up 4 bases and V 6 bases, and 9 bases lay outside the gene matches.

This clonotype was picked up many times. This chain connects TRBV5-6 to TRBJ2-7, with 9 positions matching TRBD1. The length of the CDR3 is 15 residues. Per germline, CDR1 SGHDT and CDR2 YYEEEE. Unmatched junction bases numbered 4, after V lost 0 bases and J lost 3 bases. The CDR3 loop is CASSLVQGAIYEQYF. DNA for the CDR3: TGTGCCAGCAGCTTGGTACAGGGGGCTATCTACGAGCAGTACTTC.

This clonotype was observed at least ten times. The rearrangement joins TRBV7-8 to TRBJ1-1, with no clear D. Trimming left V 5 bases short and J 5 bases short, with 9 bases between. CDR3 length: 12 amino acids. Germline V gene data show CDR1 as SGHVS and CDR2 as FQNEAQ. CDR3 DNA: TGTGCCAGCAGCCAGATAGGAACTGAAGCTTTCTTT. Residues: CASSQIGTEAFF.

The chain couples TRBV28 to TRBJ2-3; 7 nucleotides agree with TRBD1. The CDR3 runs 13 residues. Trimming cost V 4 bases and J 13 bases; bases outside gene matches: 11. Germline V gene lookup returns CDR1 MDHEN and CDR2 SYDVKM. CDR3 sequence: CASSSSDRPVKYF. Here the CDR3 DNA reads TGTGCCAGCAGTTCGTCGGACAGGCCGGTTAAGTATTTT.

The CDR3 sequence: CASKGLPGDEQFF. CDR3 in DNA: TGTGCCAGCAAGGGACTCCCCGGCGATGAGCAGTTCTTC. J is TRBJ2-1 and V is TRBV2, with D perhaps TRBD2 (6 bases). The length of the CDR3 is 13 residues. Germline V gives CDR1 SNHLY, CDR2 FYNNEI. Trimming pared 7 bases from V and 8 bases from J, leaving 15 bases between.

This chain joins TRBV5-1 and TRBJ2-7; D is perhaps TRBD2 (7 bases). Trimming took off 1 base at V and 5 bases at J, with 13 bases between the two ends. The CDR3 is 14 amino acids. The V gene's germline CDR1 is SGHRS and CDR2 YFSETQ. CDR3 protein: CASSLSGGRNEQYF. The CDR3, as DNA: TGCGCCAGCAGCTTGTCGGGGGGCAGGAACGAGCAGTACTTC. The whole variable domain, filled in from reference TRBV5-1 and TRBJ2-7, reads KAGVTQTPRYLIKTRGQQVTLSCSPISGHRSVSWYQQTPGQGLQFLFEYFSETQRNKGNFPGRFSGRQFSNSRSEMNVSTLELGDSALYLCASSLSGGRNEQYFGPGTRLTVT.

This clonotype showed up many times. The rearrangement joins TRBV4-2 to TRBJ1-1; D is uncertain. V was pared by 0 bases and J by 5 bases, with 1 base between. Per germline, CDR1 LGHNA and CDR2 YNFKEQ. The CDR3 length is 11 residues. The CDR3 loop is CASSQETEAFF. The CDR3 bases are TGTGCCAGCAGCCAAGAGACTGAAGCTTTCTTT.

This clonotype was seen many times. V and J are TRBV6-5 and TRBJ2-7; the D gene is possibly TRBD2 (6 bases). The CDR3 has 13 residues. V was cut by 2 bases and J by 4 bases, with 9 bases left in between. The germline CDR1 and CDR2 sequences are MNHEY and SVGAGI. CDR3 loop: CASSYRTTYEQYF. The CDR3 DNA follows: TGTGCCAGCAGTTACAGGACTACTTACGAGCAGTACTTC.

The chain carries TRBV6-5 and TRBJ2-3, with TRBD2 as a possible D gene (5 bases). The CDR3 consists of 14 residues. Trimming removed 2 bases at V and 5 bases at J, with 11 bases between. Germline values: CDR1 MNHEY, CDR2 SVGAGI. The CDR3 coding sequence is TGTGCCAGCAGTTACGGTGAGGGTGTAGATACGCAGTATTTT. Protein: CASSYGEGVDTQYF.

V usage is TRBV29-1 and J usage is TRBJ2-1; no clear D gene. The CDR3 runs 14 residues. The V end was cut by 0 bases, the J end by 5 bases, with 11 bases between. Germline CDR1 and CDR2: SQVTM and ANQGSEA. CDR3 residues: CSVEDRASNNEQFF. CDR3 sequence (DNA): TGCAGCGTTGAAGATCGGGCTTCTAACAATGAGCAGTTCTTC.